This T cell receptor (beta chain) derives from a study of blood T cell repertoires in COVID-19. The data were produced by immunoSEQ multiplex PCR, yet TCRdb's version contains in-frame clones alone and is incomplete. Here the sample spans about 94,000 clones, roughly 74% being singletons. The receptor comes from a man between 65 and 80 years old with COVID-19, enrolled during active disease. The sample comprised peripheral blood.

CDR3 region: CASSVTQGNTEAFF. As DNA, the CDR3 is TGTGCCAGCAGCGTGACCCAGGGGAACACTGAAGCTTTCTTT. This chain joins TRBV5-4 and TRBJ1-1; D is perhaps TRBD1 (5 bases). The germline V gene has CDR1 SGHNT and CDR2 YYREEE (reference sequence). The CDR3 spans 14 residues. Deletions cut 4 bases from V and 1 base from J, with 11 bases between.